Listed below are T cell receptor beta chains from one sample, sequenced in a study of CXCR3-negative and CXCR3-positive naive CD8 T cells. Reprocessing the 5' RACE reads, TCRdb reports a single entry for every CDR3 protein and omits DNA. This sample's table has about 39,000 distinct CDR3 sequences. Material for sequencing was naive CXCR3- CD8+ T cells from blood. Receptors originate from a human donor in good health. Some clones in this sample may be carry-over from other donors' samples. CDR3s include the opening cysteine and the closing phenylalanine or tryptophan.

J: TRBJ2-7
V: TRBV7-9
CDR3: CASSSGTSSSYEQYF

J: TRBJ2-2
V: TRBV7-8
CDR3: CASSLGTSSGELFF

J: TRBJ2-5
V: TRBV4-1
CDR3: CASSQDPGGQETQYF

J: TRBJ1-4
V: TRBV6-1
CDR3: CASRGTEKLFF

J: TRBJ2-1
V: TRBV27
CDR3: CASSPSKYNEQFF

J: TRBJ1-1
V: TRBV29-1
CDR3: CSVEDRGSVNTEAFF

J: TRBJ2-3
V: TRBV20-1
CDR3: CSATRRGAPSTDTQYF

J: TRBJ2-2
V: TRBV29-1
CDR3: CSVPGGDTGELFF

J: TRBJ2-7
V: TRBV20-1
CDR3: CSARDPSGGDFYEQYF

J: TRBJ1-4
V: TRBV27
CDR3: CASSSLAGLNEKLFF

J: TRBJ2-7
V: TRBV29-1
CDR3: CSATAGVQGYYEQYF

J: TRBJ1-6
V: TRBV7-2
CDR3: CASSFLTGENSPLHF

J: TRBJ2-3
V: TRBV27
CDR3: CASSLSGAPRTDTQYF

J: TRBJ2-1
V: TRBV7-9
CDR3: CASSSRRTSGGIGNEQFF

J: TRBJ1-1
V: TRBV4-3
CDR3: CASSQDTGLNTEAFF

J: TRBJ2-1
V: TRBV6-1
CDR3: CASSERSSGYNEQFF

J: TRBJ2-2
V: TRBV9
CDR3: CASTVAQVSTGELFF

J: TRBJ2-1
V: TRBV2
CDR3: CASDNNAEQFF

J: TRBJ2-5
V: TRBV29-1
CDR3: CSVGPGSTEWEETQYF

J: TRBJ2-7
V: TRBV7-9
CDR3: CASSFLGTGVYEQYF

J: TRBJ2-7
V: TRBV12-3/TRBV12-4
CDR3: CASSLGFGTGRGFYEQYF

J: TRBJ2-1
V: TRBV12-3/TRBV12-4
CDR3: CASIRTAGSSYNEQFF

J: TRBJ2-7
V: TRBV27
CDR3: CASSLFSSYEQYF

J: TRBJ2-1
V: TRBV14
CDR3: CASSQESENTRIGEQFF